The 19 T cell receptor beta chains in this list originate from one sample, sequenced in a study of neurological immune-mediated disorders. Sample time point: technical triplicate 1. MiXCR, run by TCRdb on the 5' RACE reads, gives a single entry per CDR3 protein. The sample lists more than 20,000 distinct CDR3 sequences; roughly an eighth were seen once. Sequenced material: CD4+ T cells from blood. The receptors were gathered from a female donor with HTLV-1-associated myelopathy (HAM/TSP).

This clonotype was detected ten times or more. The gene calls are TRBV5-6 and TRBJ2-1, with 7 bases matching TRBD2. The V gene's germline CDR1 is SGHDT and CDR2 YYEEEE. With V trimmed by 0 bases and J by 3 bases, 6 bases remained unmatched. The CDR3 spans 16 residues. CDR3 nucleotides: TGTGCCAGCAGCTTGGCAGGCTCTAGCGGCTACAATGAGCAGTTCTTC. It is translated as CASSLAGSSGYNEQFF.

This clonotype has ten or more counts. The chain recombines TRBV28 with TRBJ1-4, with a weak D call TRBD1 (6 bases). Per the germline V gene, CDR1 is MDHEN and CDR2 is SYDVKM. This CDR3 spans 15 amino acids. V shed 5 bases and J shed 3 bases, with 13 bases lying between them. The CDR3 nucleotides are TGTGCCAGCAGTAAAGGGGGGGCCTCTAATGAAAAACTGTTTTTT. It specifies CASSKGGASNEKLFF.

This clonotype was counted ten times or more. J is TRBJ2-1 and V is TRBV20-1; 8 bases are a match to TRBD1. The CDR3 extends over 16 amino acids. Unmatched junction bases numbered 11, after V lost 3 bases and J lost 4 bases. Per germline, CDR1 DFQATT and CDR2 SNEGSKA (reference sequence). CDR3 nucleotides: TGCAGTGCTAGGTCAGGGGGCCCCGGGACATACAATGAGCAGTTCTTC. Protein sequence: CSARSGGPGTYNEQFF.

This clonotype was seen many times. The chain uses TRBV20-1 and TRBJ2-1; 9 bases are shared with TRBD2. J lost 3 bases, V lost 6 bases, and 9 bases had no gene match. Germline values: CDR1 DFQATT, CDR2 SNEGSKA (reference sequence). CDR3 size: 15 residues. CDR3 bases: TGCAGTGCCCTAGGGGGGACTAGCAGCTACAATGAGCAGTTCTTC. Translation gives CSALGGTSSYNEQFF.

There are many counts of this clonotype. The chain couples TRBV7-2 to TRBJ2-5; tentative D call: TRBD1 (6 bases). Trimming left V 1 base short and J 5 bases short, with 17 bases between. CDR3 length: 16 amino acids. The germline gives CDR1 SGHTA, CDR2 FQGNSA. The CDR3 loop is CASSLGIRQAWETQYF. CDR3 bases: TGTGCCAGCAGCTTAGGGATAAGACAGGCTTGGGAGACCCAGTACTTC.

This clonotype was picked up many times. The rearrangement uses TRBV20-1 and TRBJ1-2, with D uncertain. The V gene's germline CDR1 is DFQATT and CDR2 SNEGSKA (reference sequence). V lost 6 bases, J lost 7 bases, and 21 bases lay in between. CDR3 length: 14 amino acids. The CDR3 sequence: CSAQDGTNYGGYTF. CDR3 nucleotide sequence: TGCAGTGCACAAGACGGCACTAACTATGGTGGCTACACCTTC.

The sample holds many counts of this clonotype. The chain uses TRBV3-1 and TRBJ1-1, with D perhaps matching TRBD1 (5 bases). V lost 3 bases to trimming and J lost 3 bases, with 8 bases between them. Germline V gene lookup returns CDR1 LGHDT and CDR2 YNNKEL (reference sequence). CDR3 length: 13 amino acids. CDR3 sequence reads: CASSHEGHTEAFF. CDR3 DNA: TGTGCCAGCAGCCACGAGGGGCACACTGAAGCTTTCTTT.

This clonotype was observed at least ten times. The genes are TRBV27 and TRBJ2-1; D might be TRBD1 (6 bases). This CDR3 has 14 amino acids. The V end was cut by 7 bases, the J end by 8 bases, with 18 bases between. The V gene's germline CDR1 is MNHEY and CDR2 SMNVEV (reference sequence). The CDR3 protein is CASKALSRGDEQFF. The CDR3 DNA reads TGTGCCAGCAAGGCCCTATCCAGGGGCGATGAGCAGTTCTTC.

The chain links TRBV7-6 to TRBJ1-4, with 10 nucleotides matching TRBD1. The V gene end was trimmed by 3 bases and the J gene end by 8 bases; junction bases not matched to a gene: 3. The CDR3 has 14 amino acids. Germline V lookup: CDR1 SGHVS, CDR2 FNYEAQ. This CDR3 is CASSFGTGDEKLFF. CDR3 bases: TGTGCCAGCAGCTTCGGGACAGGGGACGAAAAACTGTTTTTT.

This clonotype appeared many times. The rearrangement joins TRBV9 to TRBJ2-3; 8 bases are shared with TRBD1. The CDR3 extends over 17 amino acids. Germline assignment: CDR1 SGDLS and CDR2 YYNGEE. Trimming cost V 1 base and J 5 bases; bases outside gene matches: 12. The CDR3 protein is CASSVQGGQVPGDTQYF. The CDR3, as DNA: TGTGCCAGCAGCGTACAGGGGGGACAGGTCCCTGGAGATACGCAGTATTTT.

This clonotype was recorded at least ten times. The rearrangement joins TRBV5-1 to TRBJ2-3, with 12 bases matching TRBD2. CDR1 and CDR2 from the germline V gene are SGHRS and YFSETQ. V shed 0 bases and J 2 bases; nucleotides not matched to a gene: 1. This CDR3 is built from 16 residues. The CDR3 sequence: CASSLGTSGITDTQYF. CDR3 DNA: TGCGCCAGCAGCTTGGGGACTAGCGGGATCACAGATACGCAGTATTTT.

V is TRBV6-6 and J is TRBJ2-1; D is ambiguous. CDR3 length: 15 amino acids. CDR1 is MNHNY and CDR2 is SVGAGI in the germline V gene (reference sequence). V was cut by 1 base and J by 4 bases, with 11 bases left in between. CDR3 DNA: TGTGCCAGCAGTTACTTGACTGCGGAATACAATGAGCAGTTCTTC. Its translation: CASSYLTAEYNEQFF.

Many counts were recorded for this clonotype. V usage is TRBV7-3 and J usage is TRBJ2-1; TRBD2 matches 9 bases. Germline V gene data show CDR1 as SGHTA and CDR2 as FQGTGA. The CDR3 is 15 residues long. V shed 4 bases and J 5 bases; nucleotides not matched to a gene: 6. The CDR3 protein is CASSSGRGGHNEQFF. DNA of the CDR3: TGTGCCAGCAGCTCTGGGCGGGGGGGGCACAATGAGCAGTTCTTC.

This clonotype was seen repeatedly, ten times or more. The chain couples TRBV7-3 to TRBJ2-1; 12 bases are shared with TRBD2. Germline-derived CDR1 and CDR2 are SGHTA and FQGTGA. This CDR3 has 17 residues. After removal of 5 bases from V and 6 bases from J, the junction contained 11 bases not matched to a gene. The DNA for the CDR3 is TGTGCCAGCAGCCCCGGGCCCCTAGCGGGAGGGCGCAATGAGCAGTTCTTC. It is translated as CASSPGPLAGGRNEQFF.

This clonotype was found many times. This sequence joins TRBV3-2 and TRBJ2-1; the table's D call, TRBD2, was not checked against the DNA. TRBV3-2 is a pseudogene. CDR3 length equals 14 residues. The CDR3 sequence: CASHRAGGINEQFF. The CDR3 coding sequence is TGTGCCAGCCACAGAGCGGGGGGCATCAATGAGCAGTTCTTC.

This clonotype was observed at least ten times. J is TRBJ2-2 and V is TRBV20-1, with 7 bases matching TRBD2. Germline CDR1 and CDR2: DFQATT and SNEGSKA (reference sequence). V was clipped by 6 bases and J by 3 bases; unmatched bases: 10. The CDR3 runs 15 residues. The CDR3 here is CSAPDRAGDTGELFF. Here the CDR3 DNA reads TGCAGTGCGCCTGATAGGGCGGGAGACACCGGGGAGCTGTTTTTT.

This clonotype was observed many times. The J gene is TRBJ2-5, the V gene TRBV12-3 or TRBV12-4, with 8 bases matching TRBD1. The CDR3 length is 14 residues. J lost 4 bases, V lost 6 bases, and 7 bases had no gene match. CDR3 residues: CASRPNTGGETQYF. CDR3 DNA: TGTGCCAGCAGGCCAAACACAGGGGGAGAGACCCAGTACTTC.

This clonotype was seen many times. The chain carries TRBV20-1 and TRBJ2-2; D call uncertain. CDR3 length equals 15 residues. Germline V gene sequence: CDR1 DFQATT, CDR2 SNEGSKA (reference sequence). V shed 1 base and J shed 0 bases, with 9 bases lying between them. CDR3: CSARGSLTNTGELFF. The CDR3 bases are TGCAGTGCTAGAGGCAGCCTGACGAACACCGGGGAGCTGTTTTTT.

This clonotype showed up many times. The chain couples TRBV20-1 to TRBJ2-1, with 8 bases aligning to TRBD2. The CDR3 covers 14 residues. CDR1 and CDR2 from the germline V gene are DFQATT and SNEGSKA (reference sequence). V gave up 6 bases and J gave up 6 bases; unmatched junction bases: 10. The DNA of the CDR3 is TGCAGTGCGCCTAGCGGGCCCCCCGGCAATGAGCAGTTCTTC. Translated, it gives CSAPSGPPGNEQFF.